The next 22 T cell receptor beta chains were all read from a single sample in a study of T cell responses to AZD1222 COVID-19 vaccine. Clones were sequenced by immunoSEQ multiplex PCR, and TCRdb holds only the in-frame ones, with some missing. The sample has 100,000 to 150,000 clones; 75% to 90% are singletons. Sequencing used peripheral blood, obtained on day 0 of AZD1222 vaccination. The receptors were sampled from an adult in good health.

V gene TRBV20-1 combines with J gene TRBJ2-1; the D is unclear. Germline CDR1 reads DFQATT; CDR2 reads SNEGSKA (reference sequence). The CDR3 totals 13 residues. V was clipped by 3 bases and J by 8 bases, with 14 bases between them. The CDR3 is CSASRGVGYEQFF. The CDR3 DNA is TGCAGTGCTAGTCGTGGTGTAGGGTATGAGCAGTTCTTC.

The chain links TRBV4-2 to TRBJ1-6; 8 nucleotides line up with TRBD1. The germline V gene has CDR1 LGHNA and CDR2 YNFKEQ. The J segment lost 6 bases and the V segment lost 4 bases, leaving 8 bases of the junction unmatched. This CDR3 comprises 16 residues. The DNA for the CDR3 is TGTGCCAGCAGCCGGGAATTGACAGGGGCTAATTCACCCCTCCACTTT. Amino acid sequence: CASSRELTGANSPLHF.

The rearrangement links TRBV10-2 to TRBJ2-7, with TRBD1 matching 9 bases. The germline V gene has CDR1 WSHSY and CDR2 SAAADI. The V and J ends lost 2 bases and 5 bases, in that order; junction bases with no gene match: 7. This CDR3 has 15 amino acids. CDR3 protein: CASSERGTGQNEQYF. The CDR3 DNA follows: TGCGCCAGCAGTGAGAGGGGGACAGGGCAAAACGAGCAGTACTTC.

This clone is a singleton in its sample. This CDR3 reads CASSGASVNTEAFF. The CDR3 region has the DNA TGTGCCAGCAGCGGGGCGTCTGTGAACACTGAAGCTTTCTTT. This sequence joins TRBV3-1 (or the pseudogene TRBV3-2) and TRBJ1-1; D might be TRBD1 (5 bases). CDR1 LGHDT and CDR2 YNNKEL come from the germline V gene (reference sequence). V was cut by 5 bases and J by 0 bases, with 10 bases left in between. The CDR3 covers 14 residues.

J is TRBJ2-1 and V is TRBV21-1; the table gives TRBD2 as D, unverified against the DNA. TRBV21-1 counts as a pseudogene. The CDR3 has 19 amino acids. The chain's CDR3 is CASSNLSGGSSGSYNEQFF. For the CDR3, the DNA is TGTGCCAGCAGCAACTTGAGCGGGGGGTCTTCTGGGTCCTACAATGAGCAGTTCTTC.

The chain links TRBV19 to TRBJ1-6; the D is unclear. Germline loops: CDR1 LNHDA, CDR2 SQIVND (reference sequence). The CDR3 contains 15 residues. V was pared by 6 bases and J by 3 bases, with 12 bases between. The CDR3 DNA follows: TGTGCCAGTAGCCATGACTGGGGCTATAATTCACCCCTCCACTTT. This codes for CASSHDWGYNSPLHF.

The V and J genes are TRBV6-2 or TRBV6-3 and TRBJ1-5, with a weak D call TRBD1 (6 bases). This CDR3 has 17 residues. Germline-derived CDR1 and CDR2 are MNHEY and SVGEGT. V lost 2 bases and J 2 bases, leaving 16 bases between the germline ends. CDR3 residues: CASSYREWGGGNQPQHF. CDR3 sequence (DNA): TGTGCCAGCAGTTACCGCGAGTGGGGGGGCGGCAATCAGCCCCAGCATTTT.

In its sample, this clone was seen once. The CDR3 DNA reads as TGTGCCAGCAGCTTAGGGCAGGGTGGCACAGATACGCAGTATTTT. Amino acids: CASSLGQGGTDTQYF. The V call is TRBV13, the J call TRBJ2-3, with TRBD1 as a possible D gene (5 bases). This CDR3 spans 15 amino acids. V shed 0 bases and J shed 1 base, with 8 bases lying between them. In germline, CDR1 is PRHDT, CDR2 FYEKMQ (reference sequence).

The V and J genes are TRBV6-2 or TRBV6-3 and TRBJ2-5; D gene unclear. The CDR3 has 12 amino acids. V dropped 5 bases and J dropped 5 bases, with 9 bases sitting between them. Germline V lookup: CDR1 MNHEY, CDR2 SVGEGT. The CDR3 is CASSQILETQYF. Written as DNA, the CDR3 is TGTGCCAGCAGTCAGATACTGGAGACCCAGTACTTC.

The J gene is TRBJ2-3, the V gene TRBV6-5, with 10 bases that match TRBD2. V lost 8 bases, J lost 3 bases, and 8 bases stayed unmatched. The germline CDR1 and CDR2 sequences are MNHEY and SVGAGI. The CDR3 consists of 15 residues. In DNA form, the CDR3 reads TGTGCCAGCCCCGTTAGCGGGGGGTTGACAGATACGCAGTATTTT. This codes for CASPVSGGLTDTQYF.

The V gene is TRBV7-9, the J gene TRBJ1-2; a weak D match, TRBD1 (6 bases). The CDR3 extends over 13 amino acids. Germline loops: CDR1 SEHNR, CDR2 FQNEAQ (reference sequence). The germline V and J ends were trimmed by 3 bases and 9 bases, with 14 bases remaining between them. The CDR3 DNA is TGTGCCAGCAGCTTTTCGACAGGCCCCAGCTACACCTTC. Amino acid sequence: CASSFSTGPSYTF. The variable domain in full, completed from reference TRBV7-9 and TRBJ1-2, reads DTGVSQNPRHKITKRGQNVTFRCDPISEHNRLYWYRQTLGQGPEFLTYFQNEAQLEKSRLLSDRFSAERPKGSFSTLEIQRTEQGDSAMYLCASSFSTGPSYTFGSGTRLTVV.

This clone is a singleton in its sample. CDR3 region: CASSLGRKYGYTF. The CDR3 nucleotides read TGTGCCAGCAGCTTGGGGCGGAAATATGGCTACACCTTC. J is TRBJ1-2 and V is TRBV7-9, with a possible D match to TRBD1 (5 bases). Germline V gene lookup returns CDR1 SEHNR and CDR2 FQNEAQ (reference sequence). Trimming stripped 3 bases from V and 5 bases from J, with 10 bases between. This CDR3 is built from 13 residues.

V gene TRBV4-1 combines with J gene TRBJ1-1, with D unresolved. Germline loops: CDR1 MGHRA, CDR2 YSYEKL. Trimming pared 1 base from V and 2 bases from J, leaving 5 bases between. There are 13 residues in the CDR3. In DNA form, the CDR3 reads TGCGCCAGCAGCCAAGTAACCAACACTGAAGCTTTCTTT. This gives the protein CASSQVTNTEAFF.

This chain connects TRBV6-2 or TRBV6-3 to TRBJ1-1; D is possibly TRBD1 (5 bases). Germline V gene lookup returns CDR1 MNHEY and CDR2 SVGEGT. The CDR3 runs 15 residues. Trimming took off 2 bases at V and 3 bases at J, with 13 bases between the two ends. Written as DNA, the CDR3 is TGTGCCAGCAGTTACGGGGGTGCCCCCGACACTGAAGCTTTCTTT. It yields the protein CASSYGGAPDTEAFF.

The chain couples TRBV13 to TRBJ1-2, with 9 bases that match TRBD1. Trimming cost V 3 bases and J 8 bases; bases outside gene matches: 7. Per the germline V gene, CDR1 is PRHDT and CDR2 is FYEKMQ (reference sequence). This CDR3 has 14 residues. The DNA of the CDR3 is TGTGCCAGCAGCTTGGGGACAGGGCTCCACGGCTACACCTTC. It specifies CASSLGTGLHGYTF.

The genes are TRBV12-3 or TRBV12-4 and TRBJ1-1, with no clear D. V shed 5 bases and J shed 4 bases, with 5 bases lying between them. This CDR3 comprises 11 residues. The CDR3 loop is CASSGITEAFF. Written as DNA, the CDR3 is TGTGCCAGCAGTGGGATCACTGAAGCTTTCTTT.

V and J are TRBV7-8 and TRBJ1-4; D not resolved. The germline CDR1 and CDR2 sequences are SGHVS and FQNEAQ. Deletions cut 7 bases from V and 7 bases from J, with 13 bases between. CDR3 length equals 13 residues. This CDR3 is CASTTGILEKLFF. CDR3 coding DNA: TGTGCCAGCACCACCGGGATTCTTGAAAAACTGTTTTTT.

Written as DNA, the CDR3 is TGTGCCAGCAGTTACTCGAGTGGTAATGAAAAACTGTTTTTT. Encoded protein: CASSYSSGNEKLFF. The chain is built from TRBV6-6 and TRBJ1-4; D is uncertain. The CDR3 is 14 amino acids. V lost 0 bases, J lost 4 bases, and 6 bases lay in between. The germline V gene encodes CDR1 MNHNY and CDR2 SVGAGI (reference sequence).

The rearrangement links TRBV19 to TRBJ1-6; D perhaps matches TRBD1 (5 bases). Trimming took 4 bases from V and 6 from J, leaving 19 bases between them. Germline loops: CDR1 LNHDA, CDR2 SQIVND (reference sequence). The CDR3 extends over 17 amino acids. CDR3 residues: CASSKGAGSGGNSPLHF. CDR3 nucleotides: TGTGCCAGTAGTAAGGGTGCAGGGAGCGGCGGTAATTCACCCCTCCACTTT.

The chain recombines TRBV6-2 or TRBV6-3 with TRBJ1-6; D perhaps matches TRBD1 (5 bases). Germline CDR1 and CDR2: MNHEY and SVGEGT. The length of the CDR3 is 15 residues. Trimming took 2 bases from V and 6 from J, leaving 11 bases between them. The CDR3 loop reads CASSYAQGRNSPLHF. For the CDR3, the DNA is TGTGCCAGCAGTTACGCCCAGGGCCGTAATTCACCCCTCCACTTT.

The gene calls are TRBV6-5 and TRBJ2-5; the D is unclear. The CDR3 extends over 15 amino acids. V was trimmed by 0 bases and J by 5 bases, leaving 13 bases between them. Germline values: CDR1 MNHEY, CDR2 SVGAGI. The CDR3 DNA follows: TGTGCCAGCAGTTACTCGAGTCAAAGGCGGGAGACCCAGTACTTC. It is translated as CASSYSSQRRETQYF.

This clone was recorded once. CDR3 amino acids: CASTFSSDYGYTF. The DNA of the CDR3 is TGTGCCAGCACCTTCTCCTCGGACTATGGCTACACCTTC. The rearrangement links TRBV7-9 to TRBJ1-2; D ambiguous. Germline loops: CDR1 SEHNR, CDR2 FQNEAQ (reference sequence). Trimming left V 7 bases short and J 3 bases short, with 12 bases between. The CDR3 spans 13 residues.